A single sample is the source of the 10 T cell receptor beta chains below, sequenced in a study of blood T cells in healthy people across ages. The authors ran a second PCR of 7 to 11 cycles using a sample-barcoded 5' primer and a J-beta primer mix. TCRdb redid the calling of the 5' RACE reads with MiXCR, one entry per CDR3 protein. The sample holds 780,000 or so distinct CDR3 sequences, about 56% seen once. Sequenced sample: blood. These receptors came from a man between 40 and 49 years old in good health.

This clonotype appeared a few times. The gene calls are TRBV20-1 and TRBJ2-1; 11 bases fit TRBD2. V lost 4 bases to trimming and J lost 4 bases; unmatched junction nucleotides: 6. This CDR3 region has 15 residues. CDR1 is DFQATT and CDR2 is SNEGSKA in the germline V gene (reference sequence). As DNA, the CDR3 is TGCAGTGCTACCGCGACTAGCGGGGTTTACAATGAGCAGTTCTTC. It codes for CSATATSGVYNEQFF.

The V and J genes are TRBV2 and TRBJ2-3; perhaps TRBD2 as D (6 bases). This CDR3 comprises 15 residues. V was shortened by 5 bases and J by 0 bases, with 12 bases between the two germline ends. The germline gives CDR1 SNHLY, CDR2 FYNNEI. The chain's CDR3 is CASSWGVPSTDTQYF. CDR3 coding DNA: TGTGCCAGCAGTTGGGGGGTTCCAAGCACAGATACGCAGTATTTT. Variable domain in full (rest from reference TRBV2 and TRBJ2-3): EPEVTQTPSHQVTQMGQEVILRCVPISNHLYFYWYRQILGQKVEFLVSFYNNEISEKSEIFDDQFSVERPDGSNFTLKIRSTKLEDSAMYFCASSWGVPSTDTQYFGPGTRLTVL.

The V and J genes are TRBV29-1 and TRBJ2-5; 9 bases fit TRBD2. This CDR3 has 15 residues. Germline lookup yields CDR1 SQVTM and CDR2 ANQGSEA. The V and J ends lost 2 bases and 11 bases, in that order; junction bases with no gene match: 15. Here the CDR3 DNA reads TGCAGCGTTGAAATCGCTAGCGGGATCCCTCGGGAGCAGTACTTC. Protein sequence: CSVEIASGIPREQYF.

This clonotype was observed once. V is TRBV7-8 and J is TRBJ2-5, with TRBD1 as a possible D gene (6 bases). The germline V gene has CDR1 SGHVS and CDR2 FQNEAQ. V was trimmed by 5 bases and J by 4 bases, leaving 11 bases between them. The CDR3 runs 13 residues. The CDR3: CASSRDKLETQYF. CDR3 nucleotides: TGTGCCAGCAGCCGGGACAAACTAGAGACCCAGTACTTC.

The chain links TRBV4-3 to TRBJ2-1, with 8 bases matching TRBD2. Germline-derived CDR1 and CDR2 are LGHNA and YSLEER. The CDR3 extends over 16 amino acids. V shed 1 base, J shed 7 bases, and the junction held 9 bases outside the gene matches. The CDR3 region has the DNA TGCGCCAGCAGCCAAGTCGGGGGACTAGTATTGAATGAGCAGTTCTTC. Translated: CASSQVGGLVLNEQFF.

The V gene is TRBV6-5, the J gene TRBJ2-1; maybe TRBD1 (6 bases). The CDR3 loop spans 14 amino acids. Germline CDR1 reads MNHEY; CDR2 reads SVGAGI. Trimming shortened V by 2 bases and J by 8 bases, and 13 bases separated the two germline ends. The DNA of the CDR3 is TGTGCCAGCAGTTACGCTCCAGGGGTTGATGAGCAGTTCTTC. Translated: CASSYAPGVDEQFF.

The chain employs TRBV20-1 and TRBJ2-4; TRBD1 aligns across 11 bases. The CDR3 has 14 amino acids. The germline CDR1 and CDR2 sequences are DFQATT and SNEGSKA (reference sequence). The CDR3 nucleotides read TGCAGCCCTTCCGGGACAGGGGGTCAAAACATTCAGTACTTC. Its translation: CSPSGTGGQNIQYF.

The CDR3 sequence: CASSTETGGARPLYGYTF. DNA of the CDR3: TGTGCCAGCAGCACAGAGACAGGGGGCGCACGGCCTCTCTATGGCTACACCTTC. This chain connects TRBV4-2 to TRBJ1-2; 10 bases match TRBD1. The germline V gene has CDR1 LGHNA and CDR2 YNFKEQ. This CDR3 spans 18 amino acids. Trimming removed 5 bases from V and 4 bases from J; junction bases left unmatched: 16.

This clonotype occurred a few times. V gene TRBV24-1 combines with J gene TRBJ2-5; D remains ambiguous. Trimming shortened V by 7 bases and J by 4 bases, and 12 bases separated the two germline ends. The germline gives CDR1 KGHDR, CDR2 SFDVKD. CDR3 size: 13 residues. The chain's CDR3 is CATSDPSRETQYF. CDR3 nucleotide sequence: TGTGCCACCAGCGACCCATCTCGAGAGACCCAGTACTTC.

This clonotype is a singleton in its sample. The chain's CDR3 is CSAGRQGSTDTQYF. CDR3 DNA: TGCAGCGCTGGTCGACAGGGGAGCACAGATACGCAGTATTTT. The chain recombines TRBV29-1 with TRBJ2-3, with 8 positions matching TRBD1. Germline values: CDR1 SQVTM, CDR2 ANQGSEA. Germline trimming cut 7 bases from V and 0 bases from J; bases unmatched to any gene: 6. The CDR3 covers 14 residues.